Described below is a single T cell receptor beta chain sequence and its context. Its specificity is not known. Trimming pared 0 bases from V and 7 bases from J, leaving 12 bases between. Germline V gene data show CDR1 as SGHTA and CDR2 as FQGNSA. CDR3 length: 14 amino acids. These data come from a study of response to subunit inactivated influenza vaccine. TCRdb reprocessed the RT-PCR reads via MiXCR and lists one record per CDR3 protein. The repertoire holds about 780,000 distinct CDR3 sequences, with roughly 18% as singletons. General study results and limits: Few additional T cells are recruited per seasonal influenza vaccination, authors suggested.

V gene TRBV7-2 combines with J gene TRBJ1-2, with D tentatively TRBD1 (6 bases). The receptor comes from a man in his fifties or sixties who received an inactivated influenza vaccine. The sequenced sample was PBMCs from blood, obtained more than 4 days after vaccination. The CDR3 nucleotides are TGTGCCAGCAGCTTAGCACAGGGAGGCCTTGGCTACACCTTC. This gives the protein CASSLAQGGLGYTF.